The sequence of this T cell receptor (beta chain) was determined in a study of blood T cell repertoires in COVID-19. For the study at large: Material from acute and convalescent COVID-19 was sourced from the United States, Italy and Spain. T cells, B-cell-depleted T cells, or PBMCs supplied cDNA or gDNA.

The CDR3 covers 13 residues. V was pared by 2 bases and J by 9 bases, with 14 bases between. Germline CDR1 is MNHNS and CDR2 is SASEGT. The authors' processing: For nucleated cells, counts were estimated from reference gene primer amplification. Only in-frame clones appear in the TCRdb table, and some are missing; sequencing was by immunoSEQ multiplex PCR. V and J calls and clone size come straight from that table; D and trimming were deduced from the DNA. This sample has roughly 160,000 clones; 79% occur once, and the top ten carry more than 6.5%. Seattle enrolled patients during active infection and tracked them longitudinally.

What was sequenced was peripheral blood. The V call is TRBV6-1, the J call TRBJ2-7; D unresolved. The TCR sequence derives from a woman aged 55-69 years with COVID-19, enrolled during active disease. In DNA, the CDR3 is TGTGCCAGCAGTGAATTCCGGGTCCAGTCGCAGTACGTC. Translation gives CASSEFRVQSQYV.